The T cell receptor (beta chain) under discussion was sequenced for a study of glioma-infiltrating T cells (dated by TCRdb to the mid-2010s). Notes on the research overall: TCR alpha- and beta-chain repertoires were sequenced from glioma tissue, non-neoplastic brain tissue and matched peripheral blood mononuclear cells. To measure divergence between tissue and blood T-cell populations, each tissue-infiltrating repertoire was compared with the peripheral blood repertoire of the same patient. The paired cohort was made up of three low-grade glioma patients, under ten primary glioblastoma patients and three non-glioma patients who contributed non-neoplastic brain tissue. Overall study outcomes, separate from this receptor: Tissue and blood shared very few CDR3 sequences, a result attributed to high CDR3 diversity and limited sampling. In non-neoplastic patients, VJ-independent divergence between tissue and blood fell below expectation, whereas in all gliomas, and especially in low-grade gliomas, the divergence rose above expectation. Group comparisons rested on small numbers: three non-neoplastic, three low-grade glioma and several glioblastoma patients.

The iRepertoire nested amplicon-rescue multiplex PCR (arm-PCR) platform was used to amplify TCR alpha and beta CDR3 regions from RNA. The input for one-step reverse transcription and amplification was about 95-450 ng of tissue mRNA or PBMC total RNA. Following bead purification, Illumina adapters were added by a secondary multiplex PCR, and the libraries were gel-purified between 200 and 400 bp. Internal 6-nucleotide barcodes were carried by the libraries and were used for demultiplexing. Sequencing of libraries was performed on an Illumina MiSeq with 2x220 or 2x250 nucleotide paired-end reads. Regarding the original processing steps: Paired reads were merged using FLASH 1.2.11 and were aligned to the GRCh37 human genome using BWA-MEM, after which TRA and TRB reads were extracted. For V and J assignment, an IMGT-derived reference of cassette sequences and CDR3 motifs that included pseudogenes was used. Reads were translated in three frames, and productive CDR3s were defined by a C…FGXG motif without stop codons. Unique combinations of V-J cassette pair and CDR3 amino acid sequence were defined as clonotypes. Filtering of reads was based on Hamming distance, with the threshold set by the sequence error rate of each sample in mapped regions. In TCRdb, the public reads were trimmed at Q25 with fastp and aligned with MiXCR, with productive beta chains retained. When rows share a CDR3 protein, they turn into one entry using the most common DNA and genes. TCRdb's processing, not the study's, gives the V and J calls here. Here the sample has about 110,000 distinct CDR3 sequences; less than 30% occur a single time. Under 45% of the sample is held by the ten biggest clonotypes.

This clonotype was seen many times. The clone's antigen remains unknown. Base qualities are not recorded, but no much larger clone differs from it by a single base. The origin of this receptor is a human donor with low-grade glioma or glioblastoma, undergoing nonglioma brain surgery, or in good health (not recorded which). The source material was glioma tissue, nonneoplastic brain tissue, or PBMCs (not recorded which).

The DNA is as follows: TGCGCCAGCAGCCTCACCCCGGGAGGGGGAGAGACCCAGTACTTC. Its product reads: CASSLTPGGGETQYF. The rearranged chain carries TRBV4-1 and TRBJ2-5, with TRBD2 matching 8 junction bases. CDR1 and CDR2 are drawn from the germline V gene: MGHRA, YSYEKL. From the cysteine up to the phenylalanine, the CDR3 has a length of 15 residues. Here the CDR3 DNA is all that survives: 45 bases in frame from base 1. V lost 4 bases and J lost 4 bases, and the count of bases not matched to a germline gene is 8.